This is a list of T cell receptor beta chains from one sample in a study of a mutant IDH1 vaccine in newly diagnosed glioma. Sequenced by immunoSEQ multiplex PCR; TCRdb stores in-frame clones only, minus some. The data contain tens of thousands of clones, about 80% of them seen just once; the ten biggest clones take up roughly 24%. No cognate antigen is known for these TCRs. The starting material was PBMCs, obtained from a glioma patient whose treatment included an IDH1 peptide vaccine. The receptors shown here come from a man aged 25 to 40 with glioma. Both conserved end residues are part of each CDR3. Fields, in order: CDR3 protein, CDR3 DNA, clone size, J gene, V gene, D gene. D genes are given only for firm matches. Clone size is shown for a subset of rows, as once, few, many or a class of expanded clone.

CASSPLAGPYEQYF TGTGCCAGCAGCCCACTAGCGGGACCCTACGAGCAGTACTTC - TRBJ2-7 TRBV7-9 TRBD2
CAIPRGVGLGYGYTF TGTGCCATTCCCCGGGGAGTGGGTCTGGGCTATGGCTACACCTTC - TRBJ1-2 TRBV10-3 -
CASSFYGSSNEKLFF TGTGCCAGCAGTTTTTACGGGTCTAGCAATGAAAAACTGTTTTTT once TRBJ1-4 TRBV28 -
CASSLRQGSYTEAFF TGTGCCAGCAGCTTACGGCAGGGTTCGTACACTGAAGCTTTCTTT - TRBJ1-1 TRBV7-2 -
CASTKEGPTEAFF TGTGCCAGTACAAAGGAGGGTCCCACTGAAGCTTTCTTT - TRBJ1-1 TRBV19 -
CASSQERDRQETQYF TGCGCCAGCAGCCAAGAGAGGGACCGACAAGAGACCCAGTACTTC - TRBJ2-5 TRBV4-1 -
CASSEMTGGGTQYF TGTGCCAGCAGTGAGATGACAGGCGGAGGTACGCAGTATTTT - TRBJ2-3 TRBV6-4 -
CASSFGIGQGTTYEQYF TGTGCCAGCAGCTTCGGCATTGGACAGGGGACCACCTACGAGCAGTACTTC - TRBJ2-7 TRBV7-8 TRBD1
CASSLEGQGDNEQFF TGTGCCAGCAGCCTAGAGGGACAGGGAGACAATGAGCAGTTCTTC - TRBJ2-1 TRBV14 TRBD1
CASSLSTSMNTEAFF TGCGCCAGCAGCTTATCGACGTCGATGAACACTGAAGCTTTCTTT - TRBJ1-1 TRBV5-1 -
CASTSLGQGGLNTEAFF TGTGCCAGCACCTCTCTCGGACAGGGAGGGTTGAACACTGAAGCTTTCTTT few TRBJ1-1 TRBV5-6 TRBD1
CAISDGQGSYEQYF TGTGCCATCAGTGACGGACAGGGCTCCTACGAGCAGTACTTC once TRBJ2-7 TRBV10-3 TRBD1
CASSLTGNLNTEAFF TGTGCCAGCAGCTTGACCGGGAATTTGAACACTGAAGCTTTCTTT few TRBJ1-1 TRBV7-9 -
CSVGTSDQETQYF TGCAGCGTAGGGACTAGCGACCAAGAGACCCAGTACTTC - TRBJ2-5 TRBV29-1 TRBD2
CASSIDRGEPYGYTF TGTGCCAGTAGTATAGATCGGGGAGAACCCTATGGCTACACCTTC - TRBJ1-2 TRBV19 -
CASSSSYSGQPQHF TGTGCCAGCAGTTCGTCCTACAGTGGTCAGCCCCAGCATTTT - TRBJ1-5 TRBV28 -
CASSVGVQPDYGYTF TGTGCCAGCAGCGTAGGGGTCCAACCTGACTATGGCTACACCTTC - TRBJ1-2 TRBV9 -
CASSPGRWGADTQYF TGTGCCAGCAGCCCAGGCCGTTGGGGGGCAGATACGCAGTATTTT - TRBJ2-3 TRBV5-6 -
CSADRGRVETQYF TGCAGCGCCGACAGGGGGCGAGTAGAGACCCAGTACTTC - TRBJ2-5 TRBV29-1 TRBD1
CASSLSRSWGYTF TGTGCCAGCAGTTTAAGCCGGTCGTGGGGCTACACCTTC once TRBJ1-2 TRBV27 -
CASSVGRGLSTDTQYF TGTGCCAGCAGCGTAGGTCGGGGGCTGAGCACAGATACGCAGTATTTT - TRBJ2-3 TRBV9 -
CASSPAGNNQPQHF TGTGCCAGCAGCCCAGCAGGGAACAATCAGCCCCAGCATTTT - TRBJ1-5 TRBV7-3 -
CASSGRTQGAVF TGTGCCAGCAGCGGCCGAACACAGGGGGCTGTATTC - TRBJ1-2 TRBV9 TRBD1
CASSHEGDRLSGGQYF TGCGCCAGCAGCCATGAAGGTGATCGGCTTTCGGGTGGGCAGTACTTC few TRBJ2-7 TRBV4-1 -
CASSPYGGRNSEKLFF TGCGCCAGCAGCCCATACGGAGGGAGAAACTCCGAAAAACTGTTTTTT - TRBJ1-4 TRBV5-1 -
CASSPGTGRQPQHF TGCGCCAGCAGCCCCGGGACAGGGCGTCAGCCCCAGCATTTT - TRBJ1-5 TRBV4-3 TRBD1
CASSASRGLSTDTQYF TGCGCCAGCAGCGCGTCTCGGGGGCTTAGCACAGATACGCAGTATTTT - TRBJ2-3 TRBV5-1 -
CSVEYPIDTEAFF TGCAGCGTTGAATATCCGATCGACACTGAAGCTTTCTTT few TRBJ1-1 TRBV29-1 -
CASSIIGNLHEQYF TGTGCCAGTAGTATTATTGGGAACCTCCACGAGCAGTACTTC - TRBJ2-7 TRBV19 -
CASRRGVISNQPQHF TGTGCCAGCAGAAGAGGGGTGATTAGCAATCAGCCCCAGCATTTT - TRBJ1-5 TRBV6-1 -
CASSLAGAGNTIYF TGTGCCAGCAGCTTAGCGGGGGCTGGAAACACCATATATTTT - TRBJ1-3 TRBV7-2 -
CAWDTAAEQFF TGTGCCTGGGACACCGCCGCTGAGCAGTTCTTC - TRBJ2-1 TRBV30 -
CASSHSVDTNPQRYSNQPQHF TGTGCCAGTAGTCACTCCGTGGACACGAACCCCCAACGCTATAGCAATCAGCCCCAGCATTTT - TRBJ1-5 TRBV19 -
CASADWKGTNTEAFF TGTGCTAGTGCCGACTGGAAAGGGACAAACACTGAAGCTTTCTTT once TRBJ1-1 TRBV12-5 -
CASSLTGRNTEAFF TGTGCCAGCAGTTTGACAGGGCGGAACACTGAAGCTTTCTTT few TRBJ1-1 TRBV5-4 TRBD1
CASSAYTGGKDTQYF TGTGCCAGCAGCGCGTATACGGGGGGGAAGGATACGCAGTATTTT - TRBJ2-3 TRBV9 TRBD2
CGGGTYNEQFF TGTGGAGGGGGGACCTACAATGAGCAGTTCTTC - TRBJ2-1 TRBV2 -
CASRETGEGQPQHF TGTGCCAGCAGGGAGACAGGGGAAGGTCAGCCCCAGCATTTT - TRBJ1-5 TRBV25-1 TRBD1
CASSLNGGDGDTQYF TGCGCCAGCAGCTTGAACGGAGGGGATGGGGATACGCAGTATTTT - TRBJ2-3 TRBV5-1 -
CAINPGLARGTDTQYF TGTGCCATCAACCCCGGACTAGCGCGGGGCACAGATACGCAGTATTTT once TRBJ2-3 TRBV10-3 TRBD2
CASSPRTGTDTQYF TGTGCCAGCAGCCCCCGGACAGGCACAGATACGCAGTATTTT - TRBJ2-3 TRBV7-6 -
CASSRGTEKLFF TGTGCCAGCAGCAGGGGTACAGAAAAACTGTTTTTT - TRBJ1-4 TRBV5-4 -
CASSLADFTYNEQFF TGCGCCAGCAGCTTGGCCGATTTTACCTACAATGAGCAGTTCTTC - TRBJ2-1 TRBV5-1 -
CASSQAKTGGETQYF TGCGCCAGCAGCCAGGCTAAGACAGGCGGTGAGACCCAGTACTTC - TRBJ2-5 TRBV4-1 -
CASWLWGTSNEQFF TGTGCCTCCTGGCTGTGGGGGACCAGCAATGAGCAGTTCTTC - TRBJ2-1 TRBV30 -